This TCR beta chain was observed in a study of shared clonotypes between healthy human individuals. On the study more broadly: There were three CD4 naive, three CD4 memory, two CD8 naive and one CD8 memory plates per donor. Study-level results: Only blood was sampled, and tissue TCR repertoires likely differ from blood ones. Lower generation probabilities were found for non-shared clonotypes than for those shared by all four donors.

Worth noting for this clone: The target antigen is unknown.

Clones were sequenced by immunoSEQ multiplex PCR, and TCRdb holds only the in-frame ones, with some missing. The sample yields some 2,000,000 clones, 95% seen once. The trim removed 5 bases at V and 7 bases at J, leaving 8 bases unmatched. The germline gives CDR1 MDHEN, CDR2 SYDVKM. The CDR3 is 15 amino acids. The sample was naive CD4+ T cells sorted from blood. The subset here: CD45RA+ positively selected. V and J are TRBV28 and TRBJ1-4; TRBD1 matches at 9 bases. The sequence was collected from a man between 18 and 35 years old in good health. The CDR3 DNA is TGTGCCAGCAGTCTGGGGGGGACAGGGCCTGAAAAACTGTTTTTT. This encodes CASSLGGTGPEKLFF. The variable domain in full, with the rest retrieved from reference TRBV28 and TRBJ1-4, is DVKVTQSSRYLVKRTGEKVFLECVQDMDHENMFWYRQDPGLGLRLIYFSYDVKMKEKGDIPEGYSVSREKKERFSLILESASTNQTSMYLCASSLGGTGPEKLFFGSGTQLSVL.